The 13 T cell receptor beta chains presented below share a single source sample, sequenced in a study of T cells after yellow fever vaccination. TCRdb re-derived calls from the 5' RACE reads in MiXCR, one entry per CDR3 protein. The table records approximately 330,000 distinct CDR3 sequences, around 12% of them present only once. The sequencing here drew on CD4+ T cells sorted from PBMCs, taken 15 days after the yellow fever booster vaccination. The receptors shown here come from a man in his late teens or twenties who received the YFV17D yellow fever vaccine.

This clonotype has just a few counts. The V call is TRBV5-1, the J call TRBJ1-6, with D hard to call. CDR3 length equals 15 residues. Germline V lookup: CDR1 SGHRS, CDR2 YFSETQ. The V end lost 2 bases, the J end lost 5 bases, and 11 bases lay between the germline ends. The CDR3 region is CASSFGGRDNSPLHF. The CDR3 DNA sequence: TGCGCCAGCAGCTTTGGAGGGCGAGATAATTCACCCCTCCACTTT. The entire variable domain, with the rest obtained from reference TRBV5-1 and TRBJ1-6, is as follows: KAGVTQTPRYLIKTRGQQVTLSCSPISGHRSVSWYQQTPGQGLQFLFEYFSETQRNKGNFPGRFSGRQFSNSRSEMNVSTLELGDSALYLCASSFGGRDNSPLHFGNGTRLTVT.

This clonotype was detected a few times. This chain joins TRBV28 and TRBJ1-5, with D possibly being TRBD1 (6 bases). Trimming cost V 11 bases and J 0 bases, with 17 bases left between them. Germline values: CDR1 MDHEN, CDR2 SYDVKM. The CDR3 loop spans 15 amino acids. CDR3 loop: CASMTGLYSNQPQHF. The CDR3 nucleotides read TGTGCCTCAATGACAGGCCTCTATAGCAATCAGCCCCAGCATTTT.

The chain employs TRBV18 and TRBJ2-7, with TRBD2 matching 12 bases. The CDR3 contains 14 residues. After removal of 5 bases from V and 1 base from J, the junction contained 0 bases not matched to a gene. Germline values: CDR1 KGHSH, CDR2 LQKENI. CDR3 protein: CASSTSGGSYEQYV. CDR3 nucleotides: TGTGCCAGCTCAACTAGCGGGGGGTCCTACGAGCAGTACGTC.

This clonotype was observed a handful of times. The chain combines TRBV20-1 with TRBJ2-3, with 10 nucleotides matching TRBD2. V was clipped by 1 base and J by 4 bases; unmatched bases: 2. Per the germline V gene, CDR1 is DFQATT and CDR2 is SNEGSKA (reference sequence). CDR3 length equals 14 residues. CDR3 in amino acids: CSARASGGADTQYF. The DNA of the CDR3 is TGCAGTGCTAGAGCTAGCGGGGGTGCAGATACGCAGTATTTT.

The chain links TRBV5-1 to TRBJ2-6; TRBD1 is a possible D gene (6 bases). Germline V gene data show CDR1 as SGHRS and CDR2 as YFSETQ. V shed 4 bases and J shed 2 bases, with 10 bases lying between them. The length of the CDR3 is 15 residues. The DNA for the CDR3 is TGCGCCAGCAGCCAAGGGGGAACTGGGGCCAACGTCCTGACTTTC. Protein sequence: CASSQGGTGANVLTF.

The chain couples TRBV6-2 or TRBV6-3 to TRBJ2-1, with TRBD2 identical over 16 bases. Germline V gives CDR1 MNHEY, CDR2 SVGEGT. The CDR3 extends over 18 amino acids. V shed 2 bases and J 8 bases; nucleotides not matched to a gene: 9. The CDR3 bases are TGTGCCAGCAGTTACCTCCCGGGACTAGCGGGGGGGCCCGATGAGCAGTTCTTC. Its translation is CASSYLPGLAGGPDEQFF.

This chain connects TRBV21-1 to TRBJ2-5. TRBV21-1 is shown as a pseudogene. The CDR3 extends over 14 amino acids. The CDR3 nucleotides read TGTGCCAGCACCGAAGACAGACTCCAAGAGACCCAGTACTTC. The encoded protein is CASTEDRLQETQYF.

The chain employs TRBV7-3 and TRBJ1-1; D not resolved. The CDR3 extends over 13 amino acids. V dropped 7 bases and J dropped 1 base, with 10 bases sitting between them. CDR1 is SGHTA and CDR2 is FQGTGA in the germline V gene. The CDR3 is CASKETPNTEAFF. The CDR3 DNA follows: TGTGCCAGCAAGGAGACCCCGAACACTGAAGCTTTCTTT.

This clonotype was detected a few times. The CDR3 sequence: CASSEMSGYGYTF. The CDR3 DNA sequence: TGTGCCAGCAGTGAAATGTCAGGGTATGGCTACACCTTC. This rearrangement joins TRBV25-1 to TRBJ1-2; weak D call: TRBD1 (5 bases). CDR1 and CDR2 (germline): MGHDK, SYGVNS. V lost 2 bases and J 5 bases, leaving 9 bases between the germline ends. There are 13 residues in the CDR3.

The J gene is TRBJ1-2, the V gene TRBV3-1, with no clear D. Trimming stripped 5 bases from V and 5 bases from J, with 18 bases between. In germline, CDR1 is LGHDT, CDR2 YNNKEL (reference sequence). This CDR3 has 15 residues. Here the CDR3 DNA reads TGTGCCAGCAGCTCCCCAACGGCGGGGTTATATGGCTACACCTTC. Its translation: CASSSPTAGLYGYTF. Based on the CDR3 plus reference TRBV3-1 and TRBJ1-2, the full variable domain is DTAVSQTPKYLVTQMGNDKSIKCEQNLGHDTMYWYKQDSKKFLKIMFSYNNKELIINETVPNRFSPKSPDKAHLNLHINSLELGDSAVYFCASSSPTAGLYGYTFGSGTRLTVV.

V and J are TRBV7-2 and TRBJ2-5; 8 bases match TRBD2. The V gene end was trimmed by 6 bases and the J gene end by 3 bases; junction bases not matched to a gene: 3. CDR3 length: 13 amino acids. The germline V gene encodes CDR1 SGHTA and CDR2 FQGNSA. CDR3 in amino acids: CASSRGGKETQYF. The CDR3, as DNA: TGTGCCAGCAGTCGGGGGGGGAAAGAGACCCAGTACTTC. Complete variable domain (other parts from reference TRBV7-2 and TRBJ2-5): GAGVSQSPSNKVTEKGKDVELRCDPISGHTALYWYRQSLGQGLEFLIYFQGNSAPDKSGLPSDRFSAERTGGSVSTLTIQRTQQEDSAVYLCASSRGGKETQYFGPGTRLLVL.

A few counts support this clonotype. Written as DNA, the CDR3 is TGTGCCAGCAGTTACTATGCCAAGGGGCAGTTCTTC. This sequence encodes CASSYYAKGQFF. The chain uses TRBV6-2 or TRBV6-3 and TRBJ2-1; D not resolved. This CDR3 has 12 residues. Germline CDR1 is MNHEY and CDR2 is SVGEGT. The ends were cut back, 1 base at V and 12 bases at J, with 10 bases in the middle.

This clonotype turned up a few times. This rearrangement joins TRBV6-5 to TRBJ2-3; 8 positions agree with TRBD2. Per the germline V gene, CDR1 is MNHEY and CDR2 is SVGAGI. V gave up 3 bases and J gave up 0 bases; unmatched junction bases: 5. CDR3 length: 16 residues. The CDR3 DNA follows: TGTGCCAGCAGTTATGGCGGGGGGCCCAGCACAGATACGCAGTATTTT. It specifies CASSYGGGPSTDTQYF.